The source of this TCR beta chain is a study of memory CD4+ T cells and cytomegalovirus serostatus. Points from the study as a whole: Median bootstrapped AUC for CMV status was just under 0.97 originally, approximately 0.9 US-trained.

The sort gate was single viable CD3+CD4+CD8-CD45RO+ cells for memory CD4+ T cells. Only in-frame clones appear in the TCRdb table, and some are missing; sequencing was by immunoSEQ multiplex PCR. The sample has some 52,000 clones; under 80% are singletons. This clone is a singleton in its sample. Its antigen is as yet unknown. The CDR3 is made up of 12 amino acids. Trimming took off 6 bases at V and 8 bases at J, with 12 bases between the two ends. Per germline, CDR1 LNHDA and CDR2 SQIVND (reference sequence). The TCR sequence derives from an adult in good health and CMV-seronegative. Sequenced input: memory CD4+ T cells from blood. The chain is built from TRBV19 and TRBJ2-3, with D hard to call. CDR3: CASSPTQGTQYF. CDR3 DNA sequence: TGTGCCAGTAGCCCGACCCAAGGTACGCAGTATTTT.